This TCR beta chain emerged from a study of blood T cell repertoires in COVID-19. Study-wide background: From the United States, Italy and Spain came samples of acute and convalescent COVID-19.

The CDR3 loop spans 15 amino acids. Trimming removed 4 bases from V and 4 bases from J; junction bases left unmatched: 5. Germline assignment: CDR1 MGHRA and CDR2 YSYEKL. Under the authors' procedure: The assay estimated nucleated cells by amplifying reference gene primers. Assay used: immunoSEQ multiplex PCR; TCRdb lists only in-frame clones, some missing. D and trimming come from the DNA, and the V and J calls and clone size come from that table. The sample records 65,000 to 85,000 clones, over 65% being singletons. The TCR comes from a man in his forties or fifties with active or convalescent COVID-19. Source material: peripheral blood. This sequence joins TRBV4-1 and TRBJ2-1; 9 bases are shared with TRBD2. The DNA of the CDR3 is TGCGCCAGCAGCCCTCCTAGCGGGGTATACAATGAGCAGTTCTTC. Translating gives CASSPPSGVYNEQFF.